In its sample, the clone carrying this T cell receptor beta chain was seen once. This specimen comes from a study of blood T cell repertoires in COVID-19. The V segment lost 4 bases and the J segment 6 bases; nucleotides outside the gene matches: 9. CDR1 and CDR2 from the germline V gene are MDHEN and SYDVKM. The CDR3 runs 16 residues. The protocol was immunoSEQ multiplex PCR, while the TCRdb copy is restricted to in-frame clones and leaves out a portion. The table shows about 94,000 clones, with roughly 80% occurring only once. The chain couples TRBV28 to TRBJ2-5, with 12 positions matching TRBD1. This TCR came from a human donor in a cohort sampled during active COVID-19. The sample was peripheral blood. The CDR3 reads CASSSPGTGGMKTQYF. The CDR3 DNA follows: TGTGCCAGCAGTTCCCCCGGGACAGGGGGCATGAAGACCCAGTACTTC.